This TCR beta chain was captured by sequencing in a study of blood T cell repertoires in COVID-19. Study overall: Nucleic acid was either cDNA or gDNA, and it came from T cells, B-cell-depleted T cells, or PBMCs.

The germline V gene encodes CDR1 SGHDN and CDR2 FVKESK. Trimming took 5 bases from V and 4 from J; bases not matched to a gene: 9. The CDR3 has 15 residues. The table came from immunoSEQ multiplex PCR; TCRdb's copy has only in-frame clones and leaves some out. The table lists more than 65,000 clones, almost 80% of them singletons. The rearrangement links TRBV14 to TRBJ1-1; 8 bases are shared with TRBD1. Sequencing used peripheral blood. The TCR sequence derives from a man aged 60-69 years with acute or convalescent COVID-19. In DNA, the CDR3 is TGTGCCAGCAGCAGACAGGGGAGGGTCGCCACTGAAGCTTTCTTT. Translation gives CASSRQGRVATEAFF.